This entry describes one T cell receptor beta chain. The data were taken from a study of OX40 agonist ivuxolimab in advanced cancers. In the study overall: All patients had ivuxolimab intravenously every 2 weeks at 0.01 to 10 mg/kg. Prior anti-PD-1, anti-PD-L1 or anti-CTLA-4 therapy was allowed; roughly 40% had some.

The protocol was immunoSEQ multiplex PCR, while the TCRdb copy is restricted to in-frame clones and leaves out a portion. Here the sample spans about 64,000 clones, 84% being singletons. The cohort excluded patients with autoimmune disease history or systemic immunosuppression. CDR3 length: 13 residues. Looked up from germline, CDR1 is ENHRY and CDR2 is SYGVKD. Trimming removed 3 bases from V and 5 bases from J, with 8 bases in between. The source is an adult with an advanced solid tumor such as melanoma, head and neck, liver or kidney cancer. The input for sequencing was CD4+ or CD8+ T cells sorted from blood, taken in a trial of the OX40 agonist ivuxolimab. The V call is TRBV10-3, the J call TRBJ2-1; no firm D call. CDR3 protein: CAISDLLDNEQFF. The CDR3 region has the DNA TGTGCCATCAGTGACTTATTAGACAATGAGCAGTTCTTC.